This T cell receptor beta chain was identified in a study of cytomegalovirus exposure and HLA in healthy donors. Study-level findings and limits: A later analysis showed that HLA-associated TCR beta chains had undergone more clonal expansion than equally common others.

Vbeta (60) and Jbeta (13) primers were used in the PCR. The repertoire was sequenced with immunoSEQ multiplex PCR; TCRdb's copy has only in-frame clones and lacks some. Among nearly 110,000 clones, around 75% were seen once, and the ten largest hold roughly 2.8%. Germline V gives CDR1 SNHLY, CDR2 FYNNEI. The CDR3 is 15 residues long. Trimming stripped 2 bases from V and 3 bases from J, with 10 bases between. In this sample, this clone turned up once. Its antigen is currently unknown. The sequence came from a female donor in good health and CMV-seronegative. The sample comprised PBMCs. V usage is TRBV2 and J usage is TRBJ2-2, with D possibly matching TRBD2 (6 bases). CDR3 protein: CASSETGEDTGELFF. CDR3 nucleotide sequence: TGTGCCAGCAGTGAAACGGGGGAAGACACCGGGGAGCTGTTTTTT.